These 14 T cell receptor beta chains came from one sample sequenced in a study of shared clonotypes between healthy human individuals. Using immunoSEQ multiplex PCR, the repertoire was profiled, and TCRdb retains in-frame clones only, with some absent. The sample gives around 600,000 clones, roughly 98% of which show up once; approximately 0.3% is in the top ten. Naive CD8 populations comprised CD45RO-negative cells positively selected for CCR7, excluding terminally differentiated effector memory CD45RA+ cells. The sample was naive CD8+ T cells sorted from blood. The origin of the receptors is a man aged 25-40 years in good health.

V usage is TRBV6-5 and J usage is TRBJ2-2; no firm D call. The germline V and J ends were trimmed by 2 bases and 7 bases, with 11 bases remaining between them. This CDR3 spans 14 amino acids. Looked up from germline, CDR1 is MNHEY and CDR2 is SVGAGI. The DNA for the CDR3 is TGTGCCAGCAGTTACATCCCCTTTGGCGGGGAGCTGTTTTTT. Its protein product is CASSYIPFGGELFF.

This clone was counted once. The chain combines TRBV1 with TRBJ2-2. TRBV1 is annotated as a pseudogene. The CDR3 loop spans 17 amino acids. The CDR3 DNA sequence: TGCACCAGCAGCCAGCCCCCACGGACCCCATGGACCGGGGAGCTGTTTTTT. It translates to CTSSQPPRTPWTGELFF.

This clone was observed once. The chain joins TRBV29-1 to TRBJ1-2, with D hard to call. This CDR3 contains 13 residues. The V end lost 5 bases, the J end lost 8 bases, and 18 bases lay between the germline ends. Germline lookup yields CDR1 SQVTM and CDR2 ANQGSEA. The CDR3 loop reads CSVLFGLMSGYTF. DNA of the CDR3: TGCAGCGTTCTCTTCGGACTTATGAGCGGCTACACCTTC.

The chain uses TRBV4-1 and TRBJ1-5; 10 positions agree with TRBD1. With V trimmed by 4 bases and J by 3 bases, 6 bases remained unmatched. The CDR3 has 16 residues. Germline V lookup: CDR1 MGHRA, CDR2 YSYEKL. The CDR3: CASSPTGTGDNQPQHF. CDR3 coding DNA: TGCGCCAGCAGCCCTACCGGGACAGGGGACAATCAGCCCCAGCATTTT.

The chain carries TRBV28 and TRBJ2-3; no reliable D call. The CDR3 loop spans 14 amino acids. Germline-derived CDR1 and CDR2 are MDHEN and SYDVKM. Trimming shortened V by 6 bases and J by 5 bases, and 15 bases separated the two germline ends. In nucleotides, the CDR3 is TGTGCCAGCAGGATGTCACAGCTAGGAGATACGCAGTATTTT. Translation: CASRMSQLGDTQYF.

The V and J genes are TRBV19 and TRBJ1-5, with TRBD1 identical over 9 bases. The CDR3 covers 16 residues. Germline lookup yields CDR1 LNHDA and CDR2 SQIVND (reference sequence). J lost 0 bases, V lost 7 bases, and 7 bases had no gene match. The CDR3 loop is CASKLDRGYSNQPQHF. The DNA of the CDR3 is TGTGCCAGTAAATTGGACAGGGGCTATAGCAATCAGCCCCAGCATTTT.

The chain joins TRBV15 to TRBJ2-1; TRBD2 matches 9 bases. The germline CDR1 and CDR2 sequences are LNHNV and YYDKDF (reference sequence). The CDR3 has 14 residues. J lost 7 bases, V lost 5 bases, and 6 bases had no gene match. CDR3: CATSEGTSRNEQFF. The DNA of the CDR3 is TGTGCCACCAGCGAGGGGACTAGCAGGAATGAGCAGTTCTTC.

The chain uses TRBV12-5 and TRBJ1-2, with 7 bases lining up with TRBD1. After removal of 3 bases from V and 4 bases from J, the junction contained 14 bases not matched to a gene. The CDR3 consists of 17 residues. Germline values: CDR1 LGHNT, CDR2 FRNRAP. The CDR3 bases are TGTGCTAGTGGTTTTACAACAGGGGCCGCTTTGGCCTATGGCTACACCTTC. It codes for CASGFTTGAALAYGYTF.

The chain couples TRBV2 to TRBJ1-5; the D is unclear. CDR3 length: 17 amino acids. Germline CDR1 and CDR2: SNHLY and FYNNEI. Trimming shortened V by 2 bases and J by 0 bases, and 14 bases separated the two germline ends. The CDR3 nucleotides read TGTGCCAGCAGTGAATCTTTAACAGCTTATAGCAATCAGCCCCAGCATTTT. It encodes CASSESLTAYSNQPQHF.

The chain has TRBV29-1 and TRBJ2-7, with 10 positions matching TRBD1. The germline gives CDR1 SQVTM, CDR2 ANQGSEA. The trim removed 7 bases at V and 4 bases at J, leaving 7 bases unmatched. The CDR3 is made up of 13 amino acids. The DNA of the CDR3 is TGCAGCGCGGTGACAGGGGGCTCTTACGAGCAGTACTTC. This codes for CSAVTGGSYEQYF.

V usage is TRBV27 and J usage is TRBJ2-7; possibly TRBD2 for D (6 bases). There are 16 residues in the CDR3. Germline V lookup: CDR1 MNHEY, CDR2 SMNVEV (reference sequence). Between the trimmed V and J ends, which lost 0 bases and 4 bases, there was a span of 16 bases. The CDR3 bases are TGTGCCAGCAGTTTATCCGCCTCGGGGGTACAATACGAGCAGTACTTC. Translating gives CASSLSASGVQYEQYF.

The chain is built from TRBV11-2 and TRBJ2-7, with a weak D call TRBD1 (5 bases). Trimming stripped 3 bases from V and 1 base from J, with 10 bases between. CDR1 and CDR2 from the germline V gene are SGHAT and FQNNGV. This CDR3 region has 14 residues. The CDR3 here is CASSLADISYEQYF. The CDR3 coding sequence is TGTGCCAGCAGCTTGGCGGACATATCCTACGAGCAGTACTTC.

This chain uses TRBV5-8 with TRBJ2-1; D remains unclear. Trimming cost V 4 bases and J 3 bases, with 17 bases left between them. The CDR3 sequence is 16 residues long. Per germline, CDR1 SGHTS and CDR2 YDEGEE. CDR3 bases: TGTGCCAGCAGCCGTTTGGTTGGGTTCGGCTACAATGAGCAGTTCTTC. Translation gives CASSRLVGFGYNEQFF.

The chain employs TRBV7-9 and TRBJ2-2, with D hard to call. The V end was cut by 5 bases, the J end by 0 bases, with 7 bases between. The CDR3 sequence is 14 residues long. The germline V gene has CDR1 SEHNR and CDR2 FQNEAQ (reference sequence). As DNA, the CDR3 is TGTGCCAGCAGCGTGACGGCGAACACCGGGGAGCTGTTTTTT. Its translation: CASSVTANTGELFF.